These T cell receptor beta chains were read from a single sample in a study of OX40 agonist ivuxolimab in advanced cancers. Measured with immunoSEQ multiplex PCR; TCRdb has only the in-frame clones, and not every one. Among approximately 100,000 clones listed, about nine tenths were seen once. The sequenced sample was CD4+ or CD8+ T cells sorted from blood, obtained in a trial of the OX40 agonist ivuxolimab. The receptors shown here come from an adult with an advanced solid tumor such as melanoma, head and neck, liver or kidney cancer. The CDR3 runs from the conserved cysteine through the conserved F or W.

>TRBJ2-2|TRBV5-1
CASSLTGGKAGELFF
>TRBJ2-3|TRBV5-1
CASSSRGWGSGSTDTQYF
>TRBJ2-1|TRBV7-3
CASSTGLARINEQFF
>TRBJ1-1|TRBV29-1
CSVDWQGVGTEAFF
>TRBJ2-5|TRBV7-8
CASSPETGVRETQYF
>TRBJ2-2|TRBV4-1
CASSQEVPGLAGVRTGELFF
>TRBJ1-1|TRBV28
CASRPGTGITEAFF
>TRBJ2-1|TRBV7-2
CASSFRGSYNEQFF
>TRBJ2-7|TRBV25-1
CASSGWTSAVGEQYF
>TRBJ2-4|TRBV4-1
CASSQEGTRGIQYF
>TRBJ2-6|TRBV7-2
CASSLTPGGANVLTF
>TRBJ2-2|TRBV18
CASSPPQENTGELFF
>TRBJ2-1|TRBV10-3
CAISLAALSSYNEQFF
>TRBJ1-1|TRBV6-6
CASSYSSTGIEAFF
>TRBJ1-4|TRBV28
CASSPDPNGLRFF
>TRBJ1-4|TRBV30
CAWSVSPGSPRGEKLFF
>TRBJ2-7|TRBV4-1
CASSQEGEVSSYEQYF
>TRBJ2-3|TRBV28
CASRKDATDTQYF
>TRBJ2-5|TRBV29-1
CSPDRSQETQYF
>TRBJ2-1|TRBV7-2
CASSYLREQFF
>TRBJ2-3|TRBV5-1
CASSLGPSTDTQYF
>TRBJ2-1|TRBV5-6
CASSLFQTLSKSSYNEQFF
>TRBJ2-5|TRBV29-1
CSVEVAGAGETQYF
>TRBJ1-5|TRBV9
CASSPGTASNQPQHF
>TRBJ2-3|TRBV11-2
CASTYLTGDTQYF
>TRBJ2-1|TRBV7-6
CASSLDGVGRSYNEQFF
>TRBJ2-1|TRBV6-1
CASSKGTNLYNEQFF
>TRBJ2-7|TRBV15
CATSRGGSGRIDEQYF
>TRBJ2-2|TRBV6-5
CASKGQGFPGELFF
>TRBJ2-2|TRBV2
CASRGGPLRELFF
>TRBJ2-5|TRBV11-3
CASSLGGGGETQYF
>TRBJ2-3|TRBV6-6
CASSPGTGGYTQYF
>TRBJ2-3|TRBV7-2
CASSWAGGGPDTQYF